One and the same sample provided the 18 T cell receptor beta chains below, sequenced in a study of OX40 agonist ivuxolimab in advanced cancers. The repertoire was sequenced with immunoSEQ multiplex PCR; TCRdb's copy has only in-frame clones and lacks some. The data hold about 55,000 clones, with roughly 86% observed a single time. The specimen comprised CD4+ or CD8+ T cells sorted from blood, sampled in a trial of the OX40 agonist ivuxolimab. Receptors were obtained from an adult with an advanced solid tumor such as melanoma, head and neck, liver or kidney cancer.

The chain carries TRBV7-6 and TRBJ2-7, with D unclear. This CDR3 comprises 11 residues. V was clipped by 3 bases and J by 4 bases, with 4 bases between them. Germline V CDR1 and CDR2: SGHVS, FNYEAQ. CDR3 bases: TGTGCCAGCAGCTTCTCATACGAGCAGTACTTC. Translated: CASSFSYEQYF.

The CDR3 region is CASSVGTKPTSTDTQYF. The CDR3 nucleotides are TGTGCCAGCAGCGTAGGGACAAAGCCCACTAGCACAGATACGCAGTATTTT. This chain joins TRBV9 and TRBJ2-3; tentative D call: TRBD1 (5 bases). Trimming left V 0 bases short and J 0 bases short, with 14 bases between. The CDR3 contains 17 residues. Per germline, CDR1 SGDLS and CDR2 YYNGEE.

The chain combines TRBV5-1 with TRBJ2-7; 11 nucleotides match TRBD2. CDR1 is SGHRS and CDR2 is YFSETQ in the germline V gene. The CDR3 is 16 amino acids. Losses at the gene ends were 3 bases for V and 5 bases for J; bases not matched to a gene: 10. The CDR3 is CASSSSSGRSGNEQYF. CDR3 sequence (DNA): TGCGCCAGCAGCTCATCTAGCGGGAGGTCCGGGAACGAGCAGTACTTC. Complete variable domain (other parts from reference TRBV5-1 and TRBJ2-7): KAGVTQTPRYLIKTRGQQVTLSCSPISGHRSVSWYQQTPGQGLQFLFEYFSETQRNKGNFPGRFSGRQFSNSRSEMNVSTLELGDSALYLCASSSSSGRSGNEQYFGPGTRLTVT.

The rearrangement joins TRBV4-1 to TRBJ2-1; TRBD2 aligns across 13 bases. Germline CDR1 and CDR2: MGHRA and YSYEKL. With 4 bases clipped from V and 3 bases from J, the junction kept 6 bases outside the gene matches. The CDR3 runs to 17 residues. The CDR3 here is CASSPGLAGQLYNEQFF. The CDR3 nucleotides read TGCGCCAGCAGCCCGGGACTAGCGGGGCAGCTCTACAATGAGCAGTTCTTC.

J is TRBJ1-1 and V is TRBV5-1; 10 bases are a match to TRBD1. The CDR3 is 15 amino acids. Germline V lookup: CDR1 SGHRS, CDR2 YFSETQ. V trimming: 4 bases; J trimming: 6 bases; junction bases outside the gene matches: 9. The CDR3 region is CASSNRQGAVAEAFF. The CDR3 DNA is TGCGCCAGCAGCAACCGACAGGGGGCTGTGGCTGAAGCTTTCTTT.

J is TRBJ1-1 and V is TRBV28; 10 nucleotides align to TRBD1. The CDR3 consists of 15 residues. The V gene end was trimmed by 5 bases and the J gene end by 5 bases; junction bases not matched to a gene: 8. Germline-derived CDR1 and CDR2 are MDHEN and SYDVKM. The chain's CDR3 is CASSPRQGAWTEAFF. CDR3 in DNA: TGTGCCAGCAGTCCCCGACAGGGGGCATGGACTGAAGCTTTCTTT.

V is TRBV11-2 and J is TRBJ2-2; no clear D gene. The germline CDR1 and CDR2 sequences are SGHAT and FQNNGV. V lost 4 bases and J lost 0, with 9 bases in between. The CDR3 loop spans 15 amino acids. The CDR3 bases are TGTGCCAGCAGCTCGCAACTCGCGAACACCGGGGAGCTGTTTTTT. Its translation: CASSSQLANTGELFF.

V is TRBV4-1 and J is TRBJ1-4; D not certain. The CDR3 length is 15 residues. Germline-derived CDR1 and CDR2 are MGHRA and YSYEKL. V was shortened by 3 bases and J by 0 bases, with 8 bases between the two germline ends. The CDR3 here is CASSQFLATNEKLFF. The CDR3 DNA reads as TGCGCCAGCAGCCAGTTCCTTGCAACTAATGAAAAACTGTTTTTT.

This rearrangement joins TRBV5-4 to TRBJ2-2, with D possibly TRBD1 on 5 matching bases. Trimming removed 1 base from V and 7 bases from J, with 11 bases in between. The CDR3 runs to 14 residues. CDR1 is SGHNT, CDR2 YYREEE, per germline (reference sequence). CDR3 sequence reads: CASSLPRADGELFF. The CDR3 DNA is TGTGCCAGCAGCTTGCCCAGGGCCGACGGGGAGCTGTTTTTT.

The chain is built from TRBV6-5 and TRBJ2-1; tentative D call: TRBD2 (6 bases). The CDR3 extends over 12 amino acids. Trimming took 5 bases from V and 8 from J, leaving 10 bases between them. Germline loops: CDR1 MNHEY, CDR2 SVGAGI. The CDR3 region has the DNA TGTGCCAGCAGTCGCGGGGAATATGAGCAGTTCTTC. Protein: CASSRGEYEQFF.

The rearrangement links TRBV6-6 to TRBJ1-5; 7 nucleotides match TRBD1. This CDR3 spans 15 amino acids. Germline CDR1 and CDR2: MNHNY and SVGAGI (reference sequence). J was trimmed by 6 bases and V by 2 bases; bases with no gene match: 7. CDR3: CASSYQSGGSQPQHF. CDR3 in DNA: TGTGCCAGCAGTTACCAGTCAGGGGGAAGTCAGCCCCAGCATTTT.

The gene calls are TRBV7-9 and TRBJ1-6; D not resolved. Germline lookup yields CDR1 SEHNR and CDR2 FQNEAQ (reference sequence). The CDR3 length is 12 residues. Trimming took 1 base from V and 13 from J, leaving 8 bases between them. CDR3 protein: CASSLDPFPLHF. CDR3 nucleotide sequence: TGTGCCAGCAGCTTAGACCCGTTCCCCCTCCACTTT.

The chain combines TRBV11-1 with TRBJ2-3; D call uncertain. Trimming left V 0 bases short and J 4 bases short, with 8 bases between. This CDR3 region has 14 residues. Germline V gene data show CDR1 as SGHAT and CDR2 as FQDESV (reference sequence). The CDR3 nucleotides read TGTGCCAGCAGCTTAGCCCTACTTCCAGATACGCAGTATTTT. It codes for CASSLALLPDTQYF.

This clone showed up just once. This chain joins TRBV28 and TRBJ1-5; no clear D gene. This CDR3 contains 12 residues. The V end was cut by 5 bases, the J end by 11 bases, with 13 bases between. CDR1 and CDR2 from the germline V gene are MDHEN and SYDVKM. The DNA of the CDR3 is TGTGCCAGCAGTGCCGACCGTTGGACCCAGCATTTT. It specifies CASSADRWTQHF.

V gene TRBV29-1 combines with J gene TRBJ1-1; D uncertain. The V gene's germline CDR1 is SQVTM and CDR2 ANQGSEA. The CDR3 sequence is 13 residues long. Trimming cost V 7 bases and J 1 base, with 13 bases left between them. The chain's CDR3 is CSARVGPNTEAFF. Written as DNA, the CDR3 is TGCAGCGCCCGGGTTGGCCCGAACACTGAAGCTTTCTTT.

This chain links TRBV11-2 with TRBJ2-2; no clear D. This CDR3 has 15 amino acids. V was clipped by 0 bases and J by 2 bases, with 7 bases between them. The germline V gene encodes CDR1 SGHAT and CDR2 FQNNGV. As DNA, the CDR3 is TGTGCCAGCAGCTTAGATGGCAGAAACACCGGGGAGCTGTTTTTT. This sequence encodes CASSLDGRNTGELFF.

The chain is built from TRBV10-2 and TRBJ2-2; 9 nucleotides align to TRBD1. The trim removed 6 bases at V and 5 bases at J, leaving 4 bases unmatched. The CDR3 is made up of 14 amino acids. Germline assignment: CDR1 WSHSY and CDR2 SAAADI. CDR3 loop: CASRGTGNTGELFF. The CDR3 DNA reads as TGCGCCAGCAGAGGGACAGGGAATACCGGGGAGCTGTTTTTT.

The rearrangement uses TRBV19 and TRBJ1-3, with D unresolved. Looked up from germline, CDR1 is LNHDA and CDR2 is SQIVND (reference sequence). The CDR3 is 13 residues long. Trimming pared 1 base from V and 7 bases from J, leaving 8 bases between. CDR3 sequence: CASSIGRANTIYF. For the CDR3, the DNA is TGTGCCAGTAGTATAGGGAGGGCGAACACCATATATTTT.